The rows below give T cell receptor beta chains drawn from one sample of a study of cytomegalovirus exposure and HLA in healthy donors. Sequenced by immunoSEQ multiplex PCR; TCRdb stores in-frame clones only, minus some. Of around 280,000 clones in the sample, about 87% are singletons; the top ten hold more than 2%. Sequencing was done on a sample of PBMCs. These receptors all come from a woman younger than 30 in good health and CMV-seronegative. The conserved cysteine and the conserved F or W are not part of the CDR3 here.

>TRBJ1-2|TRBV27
ASKTPYGYT
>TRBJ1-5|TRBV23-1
ASSQTSGQGDNQPQH
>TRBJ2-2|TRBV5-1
ASSPRSGPNTGELF
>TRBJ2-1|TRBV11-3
ASGRDYNEQF
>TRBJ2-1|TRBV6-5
ASSYGSGTLSNEQF
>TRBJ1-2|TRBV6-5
ASSPQGRGYT
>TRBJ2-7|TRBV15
ATSGQGAYEQY
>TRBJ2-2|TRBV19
ASSRGQGRPDETGELF
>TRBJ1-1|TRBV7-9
ASSPRDRETEAF
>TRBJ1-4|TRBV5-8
ASSLVRVTNEKLF
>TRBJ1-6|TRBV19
ASSIGGDSPLH
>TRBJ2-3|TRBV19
ASTQAGGPLDTQY
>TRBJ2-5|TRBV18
ASSPSGETQY
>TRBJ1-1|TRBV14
ASSPWGLRYTEAF
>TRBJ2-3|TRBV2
ASSASLARSDTQY
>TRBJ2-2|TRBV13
ASRGTGGSGDTGELF
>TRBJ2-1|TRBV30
AWSSRNEQF
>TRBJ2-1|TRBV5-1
ASSLSSGGFYNEQF
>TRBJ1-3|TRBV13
ASSPRTAGNTIY
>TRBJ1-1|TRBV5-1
ASSLAPGLLEAF
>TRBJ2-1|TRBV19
ASSILAGAPYNEQF
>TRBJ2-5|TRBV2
ASSGLVGGTQY
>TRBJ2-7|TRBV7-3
ASSLAPGLGEYEQY
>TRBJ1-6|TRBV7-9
ASSLAVPYSSPLH
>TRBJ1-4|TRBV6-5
ASSRGGRGTEKLF
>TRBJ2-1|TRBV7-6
ASSARGSHNEQF
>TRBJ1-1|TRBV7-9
ASSLGGGIGRLNTEAF
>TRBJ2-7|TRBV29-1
SVGGQATYEQY
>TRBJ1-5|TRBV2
ASSYRGGGQPQH
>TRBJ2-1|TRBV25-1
ASSQYIKNEQF
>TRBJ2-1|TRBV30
AWSVGIGGVNEQF
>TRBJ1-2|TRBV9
ASSPDSYGYT
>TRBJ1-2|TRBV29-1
SVAGVGGYT
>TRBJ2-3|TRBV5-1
ASSLVQGADTQY
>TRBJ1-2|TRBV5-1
ASSPGRDSPNYGYT
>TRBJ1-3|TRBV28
ASSFYRSGSPSY
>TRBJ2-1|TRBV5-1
ASSLGTVPEQF
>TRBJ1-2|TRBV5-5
ASSPDRLFYGYT
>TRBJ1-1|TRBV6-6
ASSYSRGRGAEAF
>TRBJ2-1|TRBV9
ASSVGSGGAIEQF
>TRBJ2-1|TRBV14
ASSYTGTGYNEQF
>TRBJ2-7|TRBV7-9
SSSLGLTGEN
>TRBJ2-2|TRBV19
ATRDRSNTGELF
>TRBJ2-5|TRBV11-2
ASSLRGQLQETQY
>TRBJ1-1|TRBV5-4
ASSPRTGGNTEAF
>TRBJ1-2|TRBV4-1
ASSQDGTIHGYT
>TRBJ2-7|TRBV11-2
ASQRDRYYEQY
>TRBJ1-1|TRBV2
ASSEALGGAEAF
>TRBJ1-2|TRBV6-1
ASSGSLSGTAYRYT
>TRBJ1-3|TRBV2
ASSAGQGNTIY
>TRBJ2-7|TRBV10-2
ASSSRQDRYEQY
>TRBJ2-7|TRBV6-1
ASNDRGAYYEQY
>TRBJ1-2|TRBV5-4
ASTPRGQGTNYGYT
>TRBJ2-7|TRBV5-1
ASSADSSSYEQY
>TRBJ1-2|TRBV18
ASSVDQLSGNYGYT